These 32 T cell receptor beta chains were sequenced from one sample in a study of T cell responses to AZD1222 COVID-19 vaccine. Profiled with immunoSEQ multiplex PCR; TCRdb holds only in-frame clones, not every one. The sample lists over 150,000 clones; 75% to 90% were seen once. The starting material was peripheral blood, obtained on day 0 of AZD1222 vaccination. These receptors were obtained from an adult in good health.

The chain combines TRBV28 with TRBJ2-4, with D possibly TRBD2 on 6 matching bases. V was clipped by 5 bases and J by 7 bases, with 18 bases between them. The CDR3 is made up of 15 amino acids. Germline CDR1 is MDHEN and CDR2 is SYDVKM. CDR3 in DNA: TGTGCCAGCAGTCTACTGGCGGCAGGAGGGAACATTCAGTACTTC. Protein sequence: CASSLLAAGGNIQYF.

This clone has only one observation. The genes are TRBV18 and TRBJ1-4; D uncertain. Germline V lookup: CDR1 KGHSH, CDR2 LQKENI. The ends were cut back, 6 bases at V and 12 bases at J, with 14 bases in the middle. The CDR3 length is 12 residues. The CDR3 here is CASSRETVQLFF. The CDR3 bases are TGTGCCAGCTCTCGTGAGACCGTTCAACTGTTTTTT.

This sequence joins TRBV28 and TRBJ1-5, with 7 bases that match TRBD1. Germline CDR1 and CDR2: MDHEN and SYDVKM. The CDR3 sequence is 12 residues long. Losses at the gene ends were 5 bases for V and 5 bases for J; bases not matched to a gene: 0. CDR3 sequence reads: CASSTGDQPQHF. The CDR3, as DNA: TGTGCCAGCAGTACAGGGGATCAGCCCCAGCATTTT.

The rearrangement joins TRBV19 to TRBJ2-1; D is uncertain. V lost 5 bases and J lost 7, with 12 bases in between. The CDR3 is 13 residues long. CDR1 and CDR2 (germline): LNHDA, SQIVND (reference sequence). The CDR3 DNA is TGTGCCAGTAGTGATATAGCTTATAATGAGCAGTTCTTC. This translates into CASSDIAYNEQFF. The full variable domain, in which reference TRBV19 and TRBJ2-1 provide the parts outside the CDR3, is DGGITQSPKYLFRKEGQNVTLSCEQNLNHDAMYWYRQDPGQGLRLIYYSQIVNDFQKGDIAEGYSVSREKKESFPLTVTSAQKNPTAFYLCASSDIAYNEQFFGPGTRLTVL.

This clone was counted a single time. The rearrangement uses TRBV18 and TRBJ2-6; possibly TRBD1 for D (5 bases). The V end was cut by 4 bases, the J end by 0 bases, with 10 bases between. Germline CDR1 reads KGHSH; CDR2 reads LQKENI. This CDR3 is 16 amino acids long. CDR3 DNA sequence: TGTGCCAGCTCACAATTACAGGTCTCTGGGGCCAACGTCCTGACTTTC. Translating it yields CASSQLQVSGANVLTF.

The chain combines TRBV15 with TRBJ2-5; the D gene is possibly TRBD2 (5 bases). The V end lost 1 base, the J end lost 2 bases, and 8 bases lay between the germline ends. Per the germline V gene, CDR1 is LNHNV and CDR2 is YYDKDF (reference sequence). The CDR3 is 14 residues long. The CDR3 DNA reads TGTGCCACCAGCAGAGCTCCGGGACAAGAGACCCAGTACTTC. It specifies CATSRAPGQETQYF.

The sample holds one count of this clone. The CDR3 DNA sequence: TGTGCCAGCAGTGATGTCAGCTCTAGCAATCAGCCCCAGCATTTT. Encoded protein: CASSDVSSSNQPQHF. The V and J genes are TRBV6-1 and TRBJ1-5; no definite D call. CDR1 MNHNS and CDR2 SASEGT come from the germline V gene. The CDR3 is 15 residues long. Trimming pared 3 bases from V and 0 bases from J, leaving 9 bases between.

The chain uses TRBV19 and TRBJ1-3, with D unresolved. The CDR3 has 14 amino acids. Germline-derived CDR1 and CDR2 are LNHDA and SQIVND (reference sequence). The germline V and J ends were trimmed by 5 bases and 0 bases, with 8 bases remaining between them. CDR3 residues: CASSGGSSGNTIYF. For the CDR3, the DNA is TGTGCCAGTAGTGGTGGCTCCTCTGGAAACACCATATATTTT.

This chain links TRBV13 with TRBJ2-5; TRBD2 is a possible D gene (6 bases). The germline CDR1 and CDR2 sequences are PRHDT and FYEKMQ (reference sequence). With 2 bases removed from V and 4 bases from J, the gap between germline ends came to 11 bases. There are 14 residues in the CDR3. CDR3 in amino acids: CASSLRTNIETQYF. As DNA, the CDR3 is TGTGCCAGCAGCTTAAGGACTAACATAGAGACCCAGTACTTC.

The chain has TRBV5-5 and TRBJ2-2; D is unresolved. The germline V gene encodes CDR1 SGHKS and CDR2 YYEKEE (reference sequence). V was clipped by 4 bases and J by 0 bases, with 7 bases between them. There are 14 residues in the CDR3. The DNA of the CDR3 is TGTGCCAGCAGCGCTACACCGAACACCGGGGAGCTGTTTTTT. Its translation is CASSATPNTGELFF.

The CDR3, as DNA: TGTGCCAGCAGCCAGGGAGGCAGCGTCTACGAGCAGTACTTC. This codes for CASSQGGSVYEQYF. The V gene is TRBV7-2, the J gene TRBJ2-7; D might be TRBD2 (6 bases). There are 14 residues in the CDR3. V lost 5 bases and J lost 3, with 14 bases in between. From germline, CDR1 is SGHTA and CDR2 FQGNSA.

The V gene is TRBV7-9, the J gene TRBJ1-4; D is uncertain. This CDR3 is built from 16 residues. V was trimmed by 5 bases and J by 10 bases, leaving 23 bases between them. Germline lookup yields CDR1 SEHNR and CDR2 FQNEAQ (reference sequence). The CDR3 DNA reads as TGTGCCAGCAGCACTCAAGCGGGCGGGCCTGTTCGAAAACTGTTTTTT. It translates to CASSTQAGGPVRKLFF.

The V call is TRBV7-8, the J call TRBJ2-3, with D perhaps TRBD2 (5 bases). Trimming took 5 bases from V and 6 from J, leaving 21 bases between them. This CDR3 spans 16 amino acids. Germline V gene lookup returns CDR1 SGHVS and CDR2 FQNEAQ. In DNA, the CDR3 is TGTGCCAGCAGCCCCAGACGGGGTTTGACTCAGGATACGCAGTATTTT. This codes for CASSPRRGLTQDTQYF.

This chain joins TRBV7-9 and TRBJ1-1; no clear D gene. In germline, CDR1 is SEHNR, CDR2 FQNEAQ (reference sequence). The length of the CDR3 is 16 residues. Trimming cost V 4 bases and J 5 bases, with 20 bases left between them. The CDR3 is CASSSVYSVYLTEAFF. The CDR3 region has the DNA TGTGCCAGCAGCTCGGTATATAGTGTTTATCTAACTGAAGCTTTCTTT.

With respect to this clone: The sample holds other DNA sequences that translate to the same CDR3. The rearrangement joins TRBV7-2 to TRBJ2-3, with D perhaps TRBD1 or TRBD2 (6 bases each). This CDR3 comprises 14 residues. Germline loops: CDR1 SGHTA, CDR2 FQGNSA. With 4 bases removed from V and 0 bases from J, the gap between germline ends came to 8 bases. In nucleotides, the CDR3 is TGTGCCAGCAGCTCCGGGGGCAGCACAGATACGCAGTATTTT. Amino acid sequence: CASSSGGSTDTQYF.

The J gene is TRBJ1-6, the V gene TRBV5-4, with D possibly being TRBD1 (5 bases). The CDR3 totals 15 residues. V dropped 3 bases and J dropped 8 bases, with 15 bases sitting between them. From germline, CDR1 is SGHNT and CDR2 YYREEE (reference sequence). CDR3 in amino acids: CASSSSQGSDSPLHF. The CDR3 nucleotides are TGTGCCAGCAGCTCATCCCAGGGTTCGGATTCACCCCTCCACTTT.

The genes are TRBV5-1 and TRBJ2-5; D may correspond to TRBD1 or TRBD2 (5 bases each). V was clipped by 4 bases and J by 1 base, with 14 bases between them. The germline gives CDR1 SGHRS, CDR2 YFSETQ. This CDR3 spans 15 amino acids. CDR3 in amino acids: CASSRTGGRQETQYF. Written as DNA, the CDR3 is TGCGCCAGCAGCCGGACTGGGGGACGCCAAGAGACCCAGTACTTC.

The chain employs TRBV2 and TRBJ2-2; 8 nucleotides align to TRBD1. The CDR3 covers 14 residues. Trimming cost V 7 bases and J 1 base; bases outside gene matches: 2. Germline V gene data show CDR1 as SNHLY and CDR2 as FYNNEI. In nucleotides, the CDR3 is TGTGCCAGCACGACAGGGGTGAACACCGGGGAGCTGTTTTTT. Its translation is CASTTGVNTGELFF. The whole variable domain, remainder taken from reference TRBV2 and TRBJ2-2, is EPEVTQTPSHQVTQMGQEVILRCVPISNHLYFYWYRQILGQKVEFLVSFYNNEISEKSEIFDDQFSVERPDGSNFTLKIRSTKLEDSAMYFCASTTGVNTGELFFGEGSRLTVL.

The CDR3: CASTPPGSSYNEQFF. The DNA of the CDR3 is TGTGCCAGCACCCCCCCCGGGAGCTCCTACAATGAGCAGTTCTTC. This chain connects TRBV6-6 to TRBJ2-1; D might be TRBD2 (6 bases). CDR3 size: 15 residues. Looked up from germline, CDR1 is MNHNY and CDR2 is SVGAGI (reference sequence). The V end lost 7 bases, the J end lost 0 bases, and 13 bases lay between the germline ends.

The table lists this clone with a few counts. This sequence joins TRBV3-1 (or the pseudogene TRBV3-2) and TRBJ2-5, with D uncertain. The CDR3 is made up of 14 amino acids. Germline V gene data show CDR1 as LGHDT and CDR2 as YNNKEL (reference sequence). The V and J ends lost 4 bases and 0 bases respectively, with 9 bases between them. For the CDR3, the DNA is TGTGCCAGCAGCCCGCGAGCAAACCAAGAGACCCAGTACTTC. Translation: CASSPRANQETQYF.

The V gene is TRBV6-5, the J gene TRBJ2-7, with 7 bases identical to TRBD1. Germline assignment: CDR1 MNHEY and CDR2 SVGAGI. The CDR3 is made up of 12 amino acids. V was clipped by 10 bases and J by 3 bases; unmatched bases: 6. The CDR3 coding sequence is TGTGCCATCCCGGACAGGCTCTACGAGCAGTACTTC. Amino acid sequence: CAIPDRLYEQYF.

The V and J genes are TRBV6-1 and TRBJ2-5; TRBD2 agrees at 11 bases. This CDR3 has 15 residues. Trimming took 3 bases from V and 1 from J; bases not matched to a gene: 1. CDR1 is MNHNS and CDR2 is SASEGT in the germline V gene. The CDR3 sequence: CASSDLAGGQETQYF. CDR3 nucleotide sequence: TGTGCCAGCAGTGACCTAGCGGGAGGCCAAGAGACCCAGTACTTC.

The chain recombines TRBV27 with TRBJ1-5, with TRBD1 identical over 7 bases. The germline V gene encodes CDR1 MNHEY and CDR2 SMNVEV (reference sequence). Losses at the gene ends were 1 base for V and 7 bases for J; bases not matched to a gene: 10. The CDR3 is made up of 16 amino acids. Here the CDR3 reads CASSLFGGGVGQPQHF. In DNA, the CDR3 is TGTGCCAGCAGTTTATTTGGAGGGGGCGTAGGCCAGCCCCAGCATTTT.

The CDR3 DNA sequence: TGTGCCAGCAGCAGGGGTCCCGGGGAGCTGTTTTTT. It is translated as CASSRGPGELFF. J is TRBJ2-2 and V is TRBV12-3 or TRBV12-4; the D gene is possibly TRBD1 (6 bases). This CDR3 comprises 12 residues. V was pared by 6 bases and J by 6 bases, with 8 bases between.

The V and J genes are TRBV10-3 and TRBJ1-2, with 10 bases matching TRBD1. Unmatched junction bases numbered 5, after V lost 7 bases and J lost 3 bases. Per germline, CDR1 ENHRY and CDR2 SYGVKD. The CDR3 has 14 amino acids. The CDR3 loop is CAIKPGTGDYGYTF. The CDR3 coding sequence is TGTGCCATCAAGCCCGGGACAGGGGACTATGGCTACACCTTC.

V usage is TRBV18 and J usage is TRBJ1-1; no clear D. Trimming shortened V by 1 base and J by 1 base, and 4 bases separated the two germline ends. Germline V gene data show CDR1 as KGHSH and CDR2 as LQKENI. This CDR3 is built from 13 residues. The CDR3 DNA sequence: TGTGCCAGCTCACCACGGGCGAACACTGAAGCTTTCTTT. It is translated as CASSPRANTEAFF.

The V and J genes are TRBV12-3 or TRBV12-4 and TRBJ1-6; D uncertain. This CDR3 spans 11 amino acids. With 5 bases removed from V and 7 bases from J, the gap between germline ends came to 3 bases. CDR3 in amino acids: CASSRNSPLHF. The CDR3 region has the DNA TGTGCCAGCAGTCGCAATTCACCCCTCCACTTT.

V and J are TRBV7-3 and TRBJ2-2; D uncertain. With 3 bases removed from V and 8 bases from J, the gap between germline ends came to 10 bases. The CDR3 has 13 residues. CDR1 and CDR2 (germline): SGHTA, FQGTGA. CDR3: CASSFGLEGELFF. As DNA, the CDR3 is TGTGCCAGCAGCTTCGGTCTGGAGGGGGAGCTGTTTTTT.

The rearrangement joins TRBV7-2 to TRBJ2-2, with TRBD1 identical over 7 bases. In germline, CDR1 is SGHTA, CDR2 FQGNSA. V dropped 5 bases and J dropped 0; count of bases not matched to a gene: 3. The CDR3 runs 15 residues. This chain's CDR3 is CASSATGTNTGELFF. CDR3 in DNA: TGTGCCAGCAGCGCGACAGGGACGAACACCGGGGAGCTGTTTTTT. The whole variable domain, remainder taken from reference TRBV7-2 and TRBJ2-2, is GAGVSQSPSNKVTEKGKDVELRCDPISGHTALYWYRQSLGQGLEFLIYFQGNSAPDKSGLPSDRFSAERTGGSVSTLTIQRTQQEDSAVYLCASSATGTNTGELFFGEGSRLTVL.

The chain couples TRBV19 to TRBJ1-5; tentative D call: TRBD1 (5 bases). Germline V CDR1 and CDR2: LNHDA, SQIVND (reference sequence). The CDR3 has 16 amino acids. V was pared by 1 base and J by 5 bases, with 15 bases between. The CDR3 sequence is CASSIAPIGGDQPQHF. The CDR3 region has the DNA TGTGCCAGTAGTATAGCCCCTATCGGGGGGGATCAGCCCCAGCATTTT.

This chain connects TRBV5-6 to TRBJ2-1; 12 nucleotides match TRBD1. CDR3 size: 16 residues. With 1 base clipped from V and 9 bases from J, the junction kept 8 bases outside the gene matches. CDR1 is SGHDT and CDR2 is YYEEEE in the germline V gene. The CDR3: CASSLLPGQGAGEQFF. CDR3 coding DNA: TGTGCCAGCAGCTTGTTGCCGGGACAGGGGGCAGGTGAGCAGTTCTTC.

The chain combines TRBV7-2 with TRBJ1-2; 8 bases align to TRBD1. Germline lookup yields CDR1 SGHTA and CDR2 FQGNSA. V was clipped by 6 bases and J by 8 bases; unmatched bases: 11. The CDR3 has 14 residues. CDR3 in DNA: TGTGCCAGCAGACCTCCGGGCAGGGGGCAAGGCTACACCTTC. As protein: CASRPPGRGQGYTF.